Below are 15 T cell receptor delta chains sequenced from a single sample in a study of gamma-delta chains in newborns, infants, children. TCRdb called clones from the reads again using CATT. The data show 3,000 to 4,000 delta-chain clones, with about 0.3% seen just once and 13% held by the top ten. Sequenced material: blood. Receptors were obtained from a child who was a newborn, infant or young child, either healthy, febrile or measles-vaccinated (not recorded which).

The sample holds a few counts of this clone. TCRdb's protein, taken from a much larger clone, differs from this DNA's translation at residue 4, likely owing to a read error; the protein displayed comes from the DNA. The genes are TRDV2 and TRDJ3; 9 bases are a match to TRDD3. CDR3 length: 17 residues. The trim removed 5 bases at V and 2 bases at J, leaving 6 bases unmatched. Germline CDR1 is GEAIGNYY and CDR2 is EKD. CDR3 sequence (DNA): TGTGCCTGTGGCAAAATGGGGGATACCTGGGACACCCGACAGATGTTTTTC. It translates to CACGKMGDTWDTRQMFF.

In regard to this clone: With a far larger clone one base away, a read error is the likely cause. The sample holds other DNA sequences that translate to the same CDR3. The rearrangement uses TRAV29/DV5 and TRDJ3, with 9 bases that match TRDD3. Germline CDR1 NSMFDY, CDR2 ISSIKDK. The CDR3 length is 16 residues. The CDR3 nucleotides read TGTGCGGCAAGTGGGGGATACTCCTGGGACACCCGACAGATGTTTTTC. It encodes CAASGGYSWDTRQMFF.

This clone is labeled as large (0.1 to 1%). The identical CDR3 is also encoded by other nucleotide sequences in the sample. The genes are TRDV2 and TRDJ1, with TRDD3 matching over 11 bases. This CDR3 contains 14 residues. Unmatched junction bases numbered 5, after V lost 3 bases and J lost 6 bases. CDR1 and CDR2 (germline): GEAIGNYY, EKD. The CDR3 is CACDALLGDNKLIF. The CDR3 DNA sequence: TGTGCCTGTGACGCGCTACTGGGGGATAATAAACTCATCTTT.

For this clone: Since a far larger clone is one base different, this is likely a read error. The same CDR3 also results from other DNA sequences found in this sample. The rearrangement uses TRDV2 and TRDJ3; 8 bases map to TRDD3. This CDR3 is built from 19 residues. The germline V gene has CDR1 GEAIGNYY and CDR2 EKD. This CDR3 is CACDTELGVFSWDTRQMFF. CDR3 nucleotide sequence: TGCGCCTGTGACACTGAACTGGGGGTTTTCTCCTGGGACACCCGACAGATGTTTTTC.

Of note for this clone: The TCRdb protein comes from a much larger clone and disagrees with this DNA's translation at residue 4, likely due to a read error; the protein given here is derived from the DNA. V usage is TRDV2 and J usage is TRDJ3; D gene unclear. TCRdb leaves out the J gene; it was filled in here by matching the DNA to germline. V was pared by 5 bases and J by 1 base, with 17 bases between. This CDR3 is 18 amino acids long. Germline V gene data show CDR1 as GEAIGNYY and CDR2 as EKD. CDR3 loop: CACGTAGLASWDTRQMFF. The DNA for the CDR3 is TGTGCCTGTGGCACGGCGGGGTTAGCGTCCTGGGACACCCGACAGATGTTTTTC.

In its sample, this clone was seen a few times. A read error is likely here: a far larger clone is one base away. The sample has other DNA sequences that encode this CDR3 too. The rearrangement uses TRDV2 and TRDJ3; 8 positions agree with TRDD3. This CDR3 has 21 residues. V lost 5 bases to trimming and J lost 0 bases; unmatched junction nucleotides: 17. Germline assignment: CDR1 GEAIGNYY and CDR2 EKD. CDR3 protein: CACASLLGARTSSWDTRQMFF. CDR3 nucleotide sequence: TGTGCCTGTGCATCCCTACTGGGGGCCCGTACCAGCTCCTGGGACACCCGACAGATGTTTTTC.

In its sample, this clone ranks as large. The same CDR3 also results from other DNA sequences found in this sample. The V gene is TRDV2, the J gene TRDJ1, with TRDD3 matching over 10 bases. Germline values: CDR1 GEAIGNYY, CDR2 EKD. V was clipped by 0 bases and J by 2 bases; unmatched bases: 2. CDR3 length: 15 amino acids. As DNA, the CDR3 is TGTGCCTGTGACACCGTACTGGGGGATACCGATAAACTCATCTTT. Protein product: CACDTVLGDTDKLIF.

Concerning this clone itself: TCRdb records a much larger clone's protein for this DNA, with a difference at residue 3 that likely arises from a read error; the protein given is the translation of the DNA. This chain links TRDV2 with TRDJ1, with 8 bases identical to TRDD3. The CDR3 covers 13 residues. Germline V gives CDR1 GEAIGNYY, CDR2 EKD. The CDR3 is CARDPLGADKLIF. CDR3 DNA: TGTGCCCGTGACCCACTGGGGGCTGATAAACTCATCTTT.

A remark on this clone: The amino acid sequence in TCRdb belongs to a much larger clone and departs from this DNA's translation at residues 8 and 10, likely a sequencing read error; the sequence shown is translated from the DNA. The CDR3 region is CACDRLGAPLDTRQMFF. CDR3 sequence (DNA): TGTGCCTGTGACAGGCTGGGGGCCCCCTTGGACACCCGACAGATGTTTTTC. V gene TRDV2 combines with J gene TRDJ3, with TRDD3 matching 7 bases. V dropped 2 bases and J dropped 6; count of bases not matched to a gene: 9. The CDR3 contains 17 residues. Germline values: CDR1 GEAIGNYY, CDR2 EKD.

This clone occurred a few times. The TCRdb protein, from a much larger clone, departs from this DNA's translation at residue 6, likely by read error; the protein shown derives from the DNA. The chain uses TRDV2 and TRDJ1; 11 positions match TRDD3. Losses at the gene ends were 3 bases for V and 2 bases for J; bases not matched to a gene: 13. Germline CDR1 reads GEAIGNYY; CDR2 reads EKD. The CDR3 totals 18 residues. The CDR3 is CACDAEVHYWGITDKLIF. The CDR3 DNA sequence: TGTGCCTGTGACGCCGAGGTACATTACTGGGGGATAACCGATAAACTCATCTTT.

This clone was found a few times. This sequence is one base from a far larger clone and is likely a read error. This same CDR3 is encoded by further DNA sequences in the sample. This sequence joins TRDV2 and TRDJ3; perhaps TRDD3 as D (5 bases). V shed 1 base and J shed 2 bases, with 11 bases lying between them. The V gene's germline CDR1 is GEAIGNYY and CDR2 EKD. This CDR3 region has 17 residues. This chain's CDR3 is CACDTEGFAWDTRQMFF. In DNA form, the CDR3 reads TGTGCCTGTGACACTGAGGGATTCGCCTGGGACACCCGACAGATGTTTTTC.

The sample holds a few counts of this clone. A clone one base away is much larger, so this may be a read error. The chain combines TRDV2 with TRDJ3; D call uncertain. The CDR3 runs 19 residues. Trimming stripped 5 bases from V and 5 bases from J, with 24 bases between. The germline CDR1 and CDR2 sequences are GEAIGNYY and EKD. CDR3 sequence: CACGKVLDEGSRDTRQMFF. The CDR3 coding sequence is TGTGCCTGTGGGAAGGTCTTGGACGAAGGTTCCCGGGACACCCGACAGATGTTTTTC.

This clone rates as medium-sized. A far larger clone differs by one base, so this is likely a read error. V and J are TRDV2 and TRDJ3, with 10 bases identical to TRDD3. Germline V CDR1 and CDR2: GEAIGNYY, EKD. This CDR3 spans 20 amino acids. The CDR3 loop is CACDARWGIPGSWGTRQMFF. The CDR3 DNA reads as TGTGCCTGTGACGCACGATGGGGGATACCAGGCTCCTGGGGCACCCGACAGATGTTTTTC.

This clone came up a few times. This likely stems from a read error, as it lies one base from a far larger clone. Other DNA sequences from this sample encode an identical CDR3 as well. This chain connects TRDV2 to TRDJ3; 8 bases agree with TRDD3. The V segment lost 2 bases and the J segment 0 bases; nucleotides outside the gene matches: 8. This CDR3 is built from 19 residues. The germline gives CDR1 GEAIGNYY, CDR2 EKD. CDR3 in amino acids: CACDKVLGGSSWDTRQMFF. The CDR3 DNA follows: TGTGCCTGTGACAAGGTACTGGGGGGGAGCTCCTGGGACACCCGACAGATGTTTTTC.

This clone appeared a few times. It differs at one base from a far larger clone, so likely a read error. The same CDR3 arises from other DNA sequences in this sample as well. The chain recombines TRDV2 with TRDJ2; 10 nucleotides align to TRDD3. The germline V gene encodes CDR1 GEAIGNYY and CDR2 EKD. CDR3 length equals 15 residues. The chain's CDR3 is CACDILGDLTAQLFF. In DNA, the CDR3 is TGTGCCTGTGACATACTGGGGGATTTGACAGCACAGCTCTTCTTT.